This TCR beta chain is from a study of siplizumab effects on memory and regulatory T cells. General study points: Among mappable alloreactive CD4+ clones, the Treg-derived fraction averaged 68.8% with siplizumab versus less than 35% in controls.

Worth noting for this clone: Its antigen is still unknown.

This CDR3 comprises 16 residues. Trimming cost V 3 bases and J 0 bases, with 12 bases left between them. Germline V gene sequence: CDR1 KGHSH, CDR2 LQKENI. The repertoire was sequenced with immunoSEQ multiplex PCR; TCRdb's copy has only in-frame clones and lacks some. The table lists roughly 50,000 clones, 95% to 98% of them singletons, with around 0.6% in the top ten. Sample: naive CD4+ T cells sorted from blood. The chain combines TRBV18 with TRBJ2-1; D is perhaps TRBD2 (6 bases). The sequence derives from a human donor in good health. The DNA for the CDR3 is TGTGCCAGCTCACCGACTAGACGTAACTCCTACAATGAGCAGTTCTTC. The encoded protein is CASSPTRRNSYNEQFF.